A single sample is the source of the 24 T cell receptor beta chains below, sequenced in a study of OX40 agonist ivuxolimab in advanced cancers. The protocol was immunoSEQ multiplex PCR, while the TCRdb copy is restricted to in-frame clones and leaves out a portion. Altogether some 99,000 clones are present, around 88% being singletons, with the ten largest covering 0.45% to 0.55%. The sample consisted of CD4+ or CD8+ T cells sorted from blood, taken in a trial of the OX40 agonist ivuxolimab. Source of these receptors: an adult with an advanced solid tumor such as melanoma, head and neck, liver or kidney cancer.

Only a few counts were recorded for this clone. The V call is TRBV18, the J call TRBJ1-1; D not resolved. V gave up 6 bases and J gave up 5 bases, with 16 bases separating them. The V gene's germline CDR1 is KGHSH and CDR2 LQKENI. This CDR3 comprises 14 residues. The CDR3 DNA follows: TGTGCCAGCTCGGAGGGAGTTTCGGAGACTGAAGCTTTCTTT. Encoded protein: CASSEGVSETEAFF.

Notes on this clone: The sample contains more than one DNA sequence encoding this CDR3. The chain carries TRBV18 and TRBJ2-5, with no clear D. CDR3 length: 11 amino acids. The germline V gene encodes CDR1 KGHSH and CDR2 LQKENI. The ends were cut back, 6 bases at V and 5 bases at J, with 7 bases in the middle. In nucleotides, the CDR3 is TGTGCCAGCTCCCCCGAGGAGACCCAGTACTTC. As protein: CASSPEETQYF. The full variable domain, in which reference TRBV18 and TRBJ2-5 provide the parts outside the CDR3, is NAGVMQNPRHLVRRRGQEARLRCSPMKGHSHVYWYRQLPEEGLKFMVYLQKENIIDESGMPKERFSAEFPKEGPSILRIQQVVRGDSAAYFCASSPEETQYFGPGTRLLVL.

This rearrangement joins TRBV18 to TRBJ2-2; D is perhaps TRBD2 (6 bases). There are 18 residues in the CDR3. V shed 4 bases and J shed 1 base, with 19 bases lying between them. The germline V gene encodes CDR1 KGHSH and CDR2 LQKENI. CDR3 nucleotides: TGTGCCAGCTCACACTCGAGGGACTCTCTATTGAACACCGGGGAGCTGTTTTTT. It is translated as CASSHSRDSLLNTGELFF.

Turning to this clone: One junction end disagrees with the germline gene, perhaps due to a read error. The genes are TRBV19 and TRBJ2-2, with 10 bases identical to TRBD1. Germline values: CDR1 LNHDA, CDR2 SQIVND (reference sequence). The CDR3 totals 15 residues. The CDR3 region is CVSTPGGQGAGELFF. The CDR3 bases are TGTGTCAGTACCCCGGGCGGACAGGGGGCCGGGGAGCTGTTTTTT. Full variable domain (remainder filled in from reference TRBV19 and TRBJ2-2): DGGITQSPKYLFRKEGQNVTLSCEQNLNHDAMYWYRQDPGQGLRLIYYSQIVNDFQKGDIAEGYSVSREKKESFPLTVTSAQKNPTAFYLCVSTPGGQGAGELFFGEGSRLTVL.

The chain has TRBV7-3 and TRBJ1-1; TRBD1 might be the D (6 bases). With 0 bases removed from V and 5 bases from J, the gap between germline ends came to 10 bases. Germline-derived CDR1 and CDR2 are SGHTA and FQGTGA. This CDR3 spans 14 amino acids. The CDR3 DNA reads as TGTGCCAGCAGCTTAACTCAGGGGATAACTGAAGCTTTCTTT. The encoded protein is CASSLTQGITEAFF.

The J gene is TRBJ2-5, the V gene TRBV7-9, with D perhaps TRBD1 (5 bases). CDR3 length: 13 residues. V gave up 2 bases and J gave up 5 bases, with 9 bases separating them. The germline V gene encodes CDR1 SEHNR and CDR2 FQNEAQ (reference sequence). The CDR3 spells CASSLQGPETQYF. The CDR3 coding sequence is TGTGCCAGCAGCTTACAGGGCCCCGAGACCCAGTACTTC.

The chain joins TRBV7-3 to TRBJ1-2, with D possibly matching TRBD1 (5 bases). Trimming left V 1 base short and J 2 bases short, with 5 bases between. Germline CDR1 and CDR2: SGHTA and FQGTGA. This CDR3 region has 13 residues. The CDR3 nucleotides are TGTGCCAGCAGCTTAAGGGACAACTATGGCTACACCTTC. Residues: CASSLRDNYGYTF.

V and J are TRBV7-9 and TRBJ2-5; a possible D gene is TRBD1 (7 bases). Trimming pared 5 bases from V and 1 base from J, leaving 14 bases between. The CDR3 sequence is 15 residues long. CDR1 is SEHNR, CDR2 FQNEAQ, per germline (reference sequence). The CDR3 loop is CASSNRQGLQETQYF. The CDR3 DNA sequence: TGTGCCAGCAGCAACAGACAGGGACTCCAAGAGACCCAGTACTTC.

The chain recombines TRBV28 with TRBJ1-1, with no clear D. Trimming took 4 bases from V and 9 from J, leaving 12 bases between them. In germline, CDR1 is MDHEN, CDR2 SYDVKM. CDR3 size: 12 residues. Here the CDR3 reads CASSSNTLQAFF. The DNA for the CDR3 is TGTGCCAGCAGTTCCAACACCCTTCAAGCTTTCTTT.

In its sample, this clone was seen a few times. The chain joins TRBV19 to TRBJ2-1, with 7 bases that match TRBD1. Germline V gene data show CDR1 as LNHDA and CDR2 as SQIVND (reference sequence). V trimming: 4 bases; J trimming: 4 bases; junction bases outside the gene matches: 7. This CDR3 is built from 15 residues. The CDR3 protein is CASSTGQNQYNEQFF. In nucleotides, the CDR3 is TGTGCCAGTAGTACGGGACAGAACCAATACAATGAGCAGTTCTTC.

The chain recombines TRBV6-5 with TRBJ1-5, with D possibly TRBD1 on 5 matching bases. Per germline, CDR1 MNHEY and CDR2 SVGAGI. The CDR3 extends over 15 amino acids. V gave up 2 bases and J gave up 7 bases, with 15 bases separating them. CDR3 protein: CASSYGAGAQQPQHF. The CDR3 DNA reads TGTGCCAGCAGTTACGGGGCAGGTGCCCAACAGCCCCAGCATTTT.

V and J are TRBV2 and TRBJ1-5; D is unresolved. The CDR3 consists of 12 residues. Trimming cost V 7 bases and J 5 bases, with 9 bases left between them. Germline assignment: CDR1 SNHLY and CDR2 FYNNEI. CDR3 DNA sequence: TGTGCCAGCACGCCGGGGTATCAGCCCCAGCATTTT. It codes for CASTPGYQPQHF. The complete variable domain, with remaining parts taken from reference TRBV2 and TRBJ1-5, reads EPEVTQTPSHQVTQMGQEVILRCVPISNHLYFYWYRQILGQKVEFLVSFYNNEISEKSEIFDDQFSVERPDGSNFTLKIRSTKLEDSAMYFCASTPGYQPQHFGDGTRLSIL.

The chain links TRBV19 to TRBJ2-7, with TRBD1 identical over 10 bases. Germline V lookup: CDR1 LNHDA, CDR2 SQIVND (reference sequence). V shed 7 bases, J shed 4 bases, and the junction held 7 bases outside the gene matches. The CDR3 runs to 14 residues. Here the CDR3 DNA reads TGTGCCAGTAAGGGGACAGGGGCTAAGTACGAGCAGTACTTC. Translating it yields CASKGTGAKYEQYF.

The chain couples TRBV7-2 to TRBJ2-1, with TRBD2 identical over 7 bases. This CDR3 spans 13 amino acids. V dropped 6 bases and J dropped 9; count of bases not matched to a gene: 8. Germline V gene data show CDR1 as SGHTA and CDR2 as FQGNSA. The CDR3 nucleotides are TGTGCCAGCAGGAAAGCGGGGATTACTGAGCAGTTCTTC. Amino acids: CASRKAGITEQFF.

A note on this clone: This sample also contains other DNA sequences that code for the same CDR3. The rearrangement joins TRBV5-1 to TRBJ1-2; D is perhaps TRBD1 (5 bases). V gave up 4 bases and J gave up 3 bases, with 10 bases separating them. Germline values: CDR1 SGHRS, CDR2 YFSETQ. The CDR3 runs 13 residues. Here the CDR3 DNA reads TGCGCCAGCAGCCCCGGGGGAGACTATGGCTACACCTTC. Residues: CASSPGGDYGYTF.

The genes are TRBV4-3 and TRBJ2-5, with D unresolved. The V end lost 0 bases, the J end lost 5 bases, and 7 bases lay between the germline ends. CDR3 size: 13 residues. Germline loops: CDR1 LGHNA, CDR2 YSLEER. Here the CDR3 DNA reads TGCGCCAGCAGCCAAGATCTGGTGGAGACCCAGTACTTC. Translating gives CASSQDLVETQYF.

Here the CDR3 reads CASSLESGGAYEQYF. In nucleotides, the CDR3 is TGTGCCAGCAGCTTGGAAAGTGGGGGTGCCTACGAGCAGTACTTC. The chain combines TRBV27 with TRBJ2-7, with D tentatively TRBD1 or TRBD2 (5 bases each). Germline CDR1 is MNHEY and CDR2 is SMNVEV (reference sequence). There are 15 residues in the CDR3. Trimming took off 6 bases at V and 2 bases at J, with 17 bases between the two ends.

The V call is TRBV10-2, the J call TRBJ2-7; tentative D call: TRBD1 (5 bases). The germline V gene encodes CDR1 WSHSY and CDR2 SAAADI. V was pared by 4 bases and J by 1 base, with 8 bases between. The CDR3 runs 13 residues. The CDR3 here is CASSASGSYEQYF. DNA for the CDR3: TGCGCCAGCAGTGCGTCAGGGTCCTACGAGCAGTACTTC.

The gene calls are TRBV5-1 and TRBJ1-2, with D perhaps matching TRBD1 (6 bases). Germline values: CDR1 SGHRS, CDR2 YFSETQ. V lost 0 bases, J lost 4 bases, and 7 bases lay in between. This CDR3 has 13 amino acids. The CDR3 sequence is CASSLGDTYGYTF. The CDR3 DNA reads TGCGCCAGCAGCTTGGGGGACACCTATGGCTACACCTTC.

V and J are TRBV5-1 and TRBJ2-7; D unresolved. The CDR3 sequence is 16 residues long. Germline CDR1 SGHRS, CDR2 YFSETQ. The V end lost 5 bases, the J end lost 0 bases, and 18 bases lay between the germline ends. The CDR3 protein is CASSSTRLQSSYEQYF. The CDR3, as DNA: TGCGCCAGCAGTTCTACACGGCTGCAGAGCTCCTACGAGCAGTACTTC.

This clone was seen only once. DNA for the CDR3: TGTGCCAGCAGCTTAGTAGCGGGGGGTAGAGAGCAGTTCTTC. It translates to CASSLVAGGREQFF. The genes are TRBV7-2 and TRBJ2-1, with 10 positions matching TRBD2. CDR3 length: 14 amino acids. The germline V gene encodes CDR1 SGHTA and CDR2 FQGNSA. V dropped 1 base and J dropped 10; count of bases not matched to a gene: 4.

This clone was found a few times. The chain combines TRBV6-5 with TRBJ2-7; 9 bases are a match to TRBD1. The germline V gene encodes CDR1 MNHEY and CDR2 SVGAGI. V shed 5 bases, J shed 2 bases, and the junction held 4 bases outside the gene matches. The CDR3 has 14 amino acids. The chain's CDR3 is CASSIRQGAYEQYF. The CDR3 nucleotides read TGTGCCAGCAGTATAAGACAGGGGGCCTACGAGCAGTACTTC.

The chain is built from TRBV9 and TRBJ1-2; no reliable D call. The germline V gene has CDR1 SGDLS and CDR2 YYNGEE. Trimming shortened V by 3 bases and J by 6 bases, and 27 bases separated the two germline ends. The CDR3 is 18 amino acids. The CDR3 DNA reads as TGTGCCAGCAGCGACAGTGGGGTACGGGTAGAAATAACTAATGGCTACACCTTC. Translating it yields CASSDSGVRVEITNGYTF. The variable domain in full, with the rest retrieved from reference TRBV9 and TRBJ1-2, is DSGVTQTPKHLITATGQRVTLRCSPRSGDLSVYWYQQSLDQGLQFLIQYYNGEERAKGNILERFSAQQFPDLHSELNLSSLELGDSALYFCASSDSGVRVEITNGYTFGSGTRLTVV.

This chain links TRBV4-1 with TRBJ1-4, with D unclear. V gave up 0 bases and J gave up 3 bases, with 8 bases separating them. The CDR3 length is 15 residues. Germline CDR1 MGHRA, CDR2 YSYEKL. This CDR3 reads CASSQEGLANEKLFF. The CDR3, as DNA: TGCGCCAGCAGCCAAGAAGGGCTAGCTAATGAAAAACTGTTTTTT.